The rows below give T cell receptor beta chains drawn from one sample of a study of siplizumab effects on memory and regulatory T cells. Sequencing was performed with immunoSEQ multiplex PCR; in TCRdb, only in-frame clones are kept and a portion is missing. This repertoire shows about 100,000 clones, around 95% found once; its top ten account for about 0.6%. What was sequenced was Tregs sorted from blood. Every receptor here comes from a human donor in good health. The CDR3 runs from the conserved cysteine through the conserved F or W. A D gene is named only where the DNA matches it firmly. Where a row states a size, it is once, few, many or the class of an expanded clone; other rows omit it.

DNA,CDR3,V,size,D,J
TGTGCCAGCTCACCCGGGACTCTCGAGCAGTACTTC,CASSPGTLEQYF,TRBV18,-,-,TRBJ2-7
TGCGCCAGCAGCTCACTTATATTGGGAGAGACCCAGTACTTC,CASSSLILGETQYF,TRBV5-1,-,-,TRBJ2-5
TGTGCCAGCAGTGAATGGGCCACTGGCTATGGCTACACCTTC,CASSEWATGYGYTF,TRBV6-1,-,-,TRBJ1-2
TGTGCCAGCAGTGGGAGAACTAACTATGGCTACACCTTC,CASSGRTNYGYTF,TRBV25-1,-,-,TRBJ1-2
TGTGCCAGCTCACCAACGTCCCAGGGACGGGATGGCTACACCTTC,CASSPTSQGRDGYTF,TRBV18,-,-,TRBJ1-2
TGTGCCAGCAGCGTCAGGGGTGGTTACATTCAGTACTTC,CASSVRGGYIQYF,TRBV9,-,-,TRBJ2-4
TGCGCCAGCAGCCGCAGACAGGGTTTAGAGACCCAGTACTTC,CASSRRQGLETQYF,TRBV5-1,once,TRBD1,TRBJ2-5
TGTGCCAGCCAACGGACAGGGGGTGCAGAGACCCAGTACTTC,CASQRTGGAETQYF,TRBV5-5,-,TRBD1,TRBJ2-5
TGTGCCTGGACTCGGACAGGGGGGTACACCATATATTTT,CAWTRTGGYTIYF,TRBV30,-,TRBD1,TRBJ1-3
TGTGCCAGCAGTGAATCGGGCAGACATGGCTACACCTTC,CASSESGRHGYTF,TRBV6-1,-,-,TRBJ1-2
TGCAGCGTTGGGGGGAACTCTGGAAACACCATATATTTT,CSVGGNSGNTIYF,TRBV29-1,-,-,TRBJ1-3
TGTGCCAGCAGCCCTGTGGGAGGAGCCAAAAACATTCAGTACTTC,CASSPVGGAKNIQYF,TRBV28,-,-,TRBJ2-4
TGCAGCGTTGAAAGCGAGGGATACAATGAGCAGTTCTTC,CSVESEGYNEQFF,TRBV29-1,-,-,TRBJ2-1
TGCAGCGTCGTGAGGGCTGGGGCAGATACGCAGTATTTT,CSVVRAGADTQYF,TRBV29-1,-,-,TRBJ2-3
TGTGCCAGCAGTCGGGCCTGGGACAGGGGTATGAACACTGAAGCTTTCTTT,CASSRAWDRGMNTEAFF,TRBV7-9,-,TRBD1,TRBJ1-1
TGTGCCAGCAGTGAAGCTATTTTGACAGGGAAGAACACCATATATTTT,CASSEAILTGKNTIYF,TRBV6-1,-,TRBD1,TRBJ1-3
TGTGCCGCTTACTCAGGGGGCATGAACACTGAAGCTTTCTTT,CAAYSGGMNTEAFF,TRBV2,-,TRBD1,TRBJ1-1
TGTGCCAGCAGCCCCGTGGGGGCAGAGACCCAGTACTTC,CASSPVGAETQYF,TRBV5-6,-,-,TRBJ2-5
TGTGCCAGCAGCTTAGTAATAGGGATCACCGGGGAGCTGTTTTTT,CASSLVIGITGELFF,TRBV7-6,-,-,TRBJ2-2
TGTGCCAGCTCACCGGGCGCGGAGGGCAAGATTACCCAGTACTTC,CASSPGAEGKITQYF,TRBV18,-,-,TRBJ2-5
TGTGCCAGCAGTGTAAGCCGGGTCTACCAAGAGACCCAGTACTTC,CASSVSRVYQETQYF,TRBV2,-,-,TRBJ2-5
TGTGCCAGCAGTTACTCTGGTATAGTACATGAAGCTTTCTTT,CASSYSGIVHEAFF,TRBV6-6,-,-,TRBJ1-1
TGCGCCAGCAGCCTGGGGGCGGAGACCCAGTACTTC,CASSLGAETQYF,TRBV5-1,-,-,TRBJ2-5
TGTGCCAGCAGCTTGGGATATCTGGGGCTCGCTAACTATGGCTACACCTTC,CASSLGYLGLANYGYTF,TRBV5-6,-,-,TRBJ1-2
TGCGCCAGCAGCCAGGGAACAGGGGTTCCAAATCAGCCCCAGCATTTT,CASSQGTGVPNQPQHF,TRBV4-1,-,TRBD1,TRBJ1-5
TGTGCCAGCAGCTTAGACCCACCTGAGTACTCGGGCAGAGGCTACGAGCAGTACTTC,CASSLDPPEYSGRGYEQYF,TRBV7-6,-,-,TRBJ2-7